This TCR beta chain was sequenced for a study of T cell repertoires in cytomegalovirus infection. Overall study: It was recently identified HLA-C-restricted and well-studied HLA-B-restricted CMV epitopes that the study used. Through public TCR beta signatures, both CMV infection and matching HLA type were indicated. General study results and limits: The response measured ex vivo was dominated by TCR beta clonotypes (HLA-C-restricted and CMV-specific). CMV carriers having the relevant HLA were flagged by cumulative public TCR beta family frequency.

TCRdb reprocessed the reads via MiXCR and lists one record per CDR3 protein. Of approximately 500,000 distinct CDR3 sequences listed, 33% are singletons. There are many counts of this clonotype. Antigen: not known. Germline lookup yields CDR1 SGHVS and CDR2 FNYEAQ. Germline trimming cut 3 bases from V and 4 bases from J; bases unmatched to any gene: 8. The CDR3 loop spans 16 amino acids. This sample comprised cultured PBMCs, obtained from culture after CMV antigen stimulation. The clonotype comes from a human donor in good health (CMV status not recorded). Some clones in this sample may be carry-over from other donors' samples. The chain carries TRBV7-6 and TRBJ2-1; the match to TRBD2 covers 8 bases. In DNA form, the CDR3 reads TGTGCCAGCAGCTTCCAGAGCGGGAGTCGGTACAATGAGCAGTTCTTC. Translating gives CASSFQSGSRYNEQFF. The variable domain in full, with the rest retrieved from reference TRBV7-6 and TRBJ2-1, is GAGVSQSPRYKVTKRGQDVALRCDPISGHVSLYWYRQALGQGPEFLTYFNYEAQQDKSGLPNDRFSAERPEGSISTLTIQRTEQRDSAMYRCASSFQSGSRYNEQFFGPGTRLTVL.